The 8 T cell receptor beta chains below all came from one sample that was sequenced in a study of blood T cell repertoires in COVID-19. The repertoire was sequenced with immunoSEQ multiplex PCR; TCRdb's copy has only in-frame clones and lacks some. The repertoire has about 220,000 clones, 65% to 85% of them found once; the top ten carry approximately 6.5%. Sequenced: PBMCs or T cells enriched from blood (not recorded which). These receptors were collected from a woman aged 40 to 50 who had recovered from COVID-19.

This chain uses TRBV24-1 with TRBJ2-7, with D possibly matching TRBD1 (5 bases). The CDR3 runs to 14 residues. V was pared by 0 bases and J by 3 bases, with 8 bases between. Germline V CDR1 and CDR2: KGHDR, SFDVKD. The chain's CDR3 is CATSDLGDSYEQYV. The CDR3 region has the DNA TGTGCCACCAGTGATTTGGGAGACAGCTACGAGCAGTACGTC.

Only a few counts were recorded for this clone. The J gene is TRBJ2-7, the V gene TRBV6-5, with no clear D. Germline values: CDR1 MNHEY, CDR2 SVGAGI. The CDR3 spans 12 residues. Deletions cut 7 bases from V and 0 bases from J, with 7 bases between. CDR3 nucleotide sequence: TGTGCCAGCATGGGCTTCTCCTACGAGCAGTACTTC. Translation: CASMGFSYEQYF.

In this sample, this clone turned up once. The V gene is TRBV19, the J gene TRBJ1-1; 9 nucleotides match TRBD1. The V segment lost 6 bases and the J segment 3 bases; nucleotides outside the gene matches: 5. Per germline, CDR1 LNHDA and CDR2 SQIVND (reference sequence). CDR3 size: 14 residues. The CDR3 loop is CASRQGALDTEAFF. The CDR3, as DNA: TGTGCCAGTAGACAGGGGGCGCTTGACACTGAAGCTTTCTTT.

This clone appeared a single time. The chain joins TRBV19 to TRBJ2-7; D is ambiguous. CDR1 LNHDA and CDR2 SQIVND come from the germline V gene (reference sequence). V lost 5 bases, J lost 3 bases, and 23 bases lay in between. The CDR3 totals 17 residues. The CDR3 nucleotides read TGTGCCAGTAGTGCACGTTTGTCTACAGTTGGGTACTACGAGCAGTACTTC. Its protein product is CASSARLSTVGYYEQYF.

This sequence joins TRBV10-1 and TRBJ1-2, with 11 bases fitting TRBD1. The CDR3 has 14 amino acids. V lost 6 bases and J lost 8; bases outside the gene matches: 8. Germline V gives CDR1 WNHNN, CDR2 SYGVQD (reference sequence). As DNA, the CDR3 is TGCGCCAGCAGGGGGGACAGGGGGGTTGAGGGCTACACCTTC. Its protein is CASRGDRGVEGYTF.

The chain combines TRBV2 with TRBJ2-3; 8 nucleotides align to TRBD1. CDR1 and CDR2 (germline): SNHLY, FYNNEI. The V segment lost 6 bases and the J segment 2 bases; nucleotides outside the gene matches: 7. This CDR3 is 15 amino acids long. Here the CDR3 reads CASSPRTGFTDTQYF. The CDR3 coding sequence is TGTGCCAGCAGCCCCAGGACAGGGTTCACAGATACGCAGTATTTT.

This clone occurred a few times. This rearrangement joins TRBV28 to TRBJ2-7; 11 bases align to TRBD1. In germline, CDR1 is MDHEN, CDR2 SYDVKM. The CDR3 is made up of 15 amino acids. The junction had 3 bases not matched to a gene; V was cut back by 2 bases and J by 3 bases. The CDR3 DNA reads TGTGCCAGCAGTTTACGGGGGACAGGGGGCTACGAGCAGTACTTC. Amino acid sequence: CASSLRGTGGYEQYF. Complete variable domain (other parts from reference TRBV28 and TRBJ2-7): DVKVTQSSRYLVKRTGEKVFLECVQDMDHENMFWYRQDPGLGLRLIYFSYDVKMKEKGDIPEGYSVSREKKERFSLILESASTNQTSMYLCASSLRGTGGYEQYFGPGTRLTVT.

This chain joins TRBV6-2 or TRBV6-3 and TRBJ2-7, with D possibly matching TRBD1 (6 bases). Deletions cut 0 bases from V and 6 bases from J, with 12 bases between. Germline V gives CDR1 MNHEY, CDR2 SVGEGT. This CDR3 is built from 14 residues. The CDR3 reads CASSYSTGMSEQYV. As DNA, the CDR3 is TGTGCCAGCAGTTACTCGACAGGAATGAGCGAGCAGTACGTC.